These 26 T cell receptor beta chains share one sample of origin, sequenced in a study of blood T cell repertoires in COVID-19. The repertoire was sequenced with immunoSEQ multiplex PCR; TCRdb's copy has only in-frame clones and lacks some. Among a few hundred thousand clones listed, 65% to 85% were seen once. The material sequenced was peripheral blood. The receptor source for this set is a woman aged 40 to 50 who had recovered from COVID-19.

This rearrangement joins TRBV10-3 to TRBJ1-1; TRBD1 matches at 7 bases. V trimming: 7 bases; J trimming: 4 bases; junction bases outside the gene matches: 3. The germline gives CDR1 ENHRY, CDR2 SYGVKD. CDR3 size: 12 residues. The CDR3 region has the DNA TGTGCCATCACACCAGGGGGCACTGAAGCTTTCTTT. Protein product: CAITPGGTEAFF.

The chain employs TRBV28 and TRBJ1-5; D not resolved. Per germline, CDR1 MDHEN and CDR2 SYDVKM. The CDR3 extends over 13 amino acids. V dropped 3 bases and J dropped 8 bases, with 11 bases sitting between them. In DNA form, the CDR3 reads TGTGCCAGCAGTTTGCCCACTCTGGAGCCCCAGCATTTT. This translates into CASSLPTLEPQHF.

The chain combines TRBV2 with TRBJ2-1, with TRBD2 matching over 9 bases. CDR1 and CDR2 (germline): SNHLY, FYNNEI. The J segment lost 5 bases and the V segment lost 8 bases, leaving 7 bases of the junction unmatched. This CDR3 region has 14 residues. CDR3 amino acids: CASLSGGWDNEQFF. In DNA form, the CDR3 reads TGTGCCAGCCTGAGCGGGGGGTGGGACAATGAGCAGTTCTTC.

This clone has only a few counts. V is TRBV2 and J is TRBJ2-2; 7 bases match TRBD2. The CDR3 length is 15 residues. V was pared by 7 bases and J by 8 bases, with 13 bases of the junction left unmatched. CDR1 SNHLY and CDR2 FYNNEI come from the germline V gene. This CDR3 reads CASTSWTRSGGELFF. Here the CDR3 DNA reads TGTGCCAGCACCTCTTGGACTAGGTCTGGAGGGGAGCTGTTTTTT.

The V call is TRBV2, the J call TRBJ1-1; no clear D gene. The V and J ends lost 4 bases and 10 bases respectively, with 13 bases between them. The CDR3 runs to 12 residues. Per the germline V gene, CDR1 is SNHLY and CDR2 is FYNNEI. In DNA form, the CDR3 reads TGTGCCAGCAGTGTAGTGGAAGGAGGAGCTTTCTTT. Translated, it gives CASSVVEGGAFF.

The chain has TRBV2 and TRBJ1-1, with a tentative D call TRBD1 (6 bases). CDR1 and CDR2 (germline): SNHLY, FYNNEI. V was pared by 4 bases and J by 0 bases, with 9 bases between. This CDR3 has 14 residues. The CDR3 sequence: CASSATGMNTEAFF. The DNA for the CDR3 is TGTGCCAGCAGTGCCACAGGGATGAACACTGAAGCTTTCTTT.

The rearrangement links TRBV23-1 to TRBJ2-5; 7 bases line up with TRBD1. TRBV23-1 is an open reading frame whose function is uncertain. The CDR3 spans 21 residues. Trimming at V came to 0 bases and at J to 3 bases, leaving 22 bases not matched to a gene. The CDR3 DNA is TGCGCCAGCAGTCAATCGGGGGACAGTCGACGGTACCCCCTATTGAAAGAGACCCAGTACTTC. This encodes CASSQSGDSRRYPLLKETQYF.

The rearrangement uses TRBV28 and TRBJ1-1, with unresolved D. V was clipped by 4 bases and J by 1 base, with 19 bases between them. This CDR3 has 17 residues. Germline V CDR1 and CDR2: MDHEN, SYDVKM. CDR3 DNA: TGTGCCAGCAGTTCCTCGGCCCTCACGGCGGAGAACACTGAAGCTTTCTTT. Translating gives CASSSSALTAENTEAFF.

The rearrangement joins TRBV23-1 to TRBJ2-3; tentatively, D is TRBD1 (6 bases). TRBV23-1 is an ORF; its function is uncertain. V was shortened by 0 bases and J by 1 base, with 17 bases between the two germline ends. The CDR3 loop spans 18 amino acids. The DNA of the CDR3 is TGCGCCAGCAGTCAATCATACCGGACAGATACTCGCACAGATACGCAGTATTTT. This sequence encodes CASSQSYRTDTRTDTQYF.

The chain's CDR3 is CATRAGNTQYF. The DNA for the CDR3 is TGTGCCACCAGGGCGGGGAATACGCAGTATTTT. The genes are TRBV24-1 and TRBJ2-3, with D possibly matching TRBD2 (6 bases). Trimming shortened V by 7 bases and J by 7 bases, and 8 bases separated the two germline ends. The germline V gene has CDR1 KGHDR and CDR2 SFDVKD. This CDR3 spans 11 amino acids.

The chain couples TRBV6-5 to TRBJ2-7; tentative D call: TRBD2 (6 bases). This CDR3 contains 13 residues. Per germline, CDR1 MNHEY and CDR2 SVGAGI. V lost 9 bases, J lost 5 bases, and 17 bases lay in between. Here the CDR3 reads CASQWRGKNEQYF. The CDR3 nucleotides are TGTGCCAGTCAGTGGCGGGGCAAGAACGAGCAGTACTTC.

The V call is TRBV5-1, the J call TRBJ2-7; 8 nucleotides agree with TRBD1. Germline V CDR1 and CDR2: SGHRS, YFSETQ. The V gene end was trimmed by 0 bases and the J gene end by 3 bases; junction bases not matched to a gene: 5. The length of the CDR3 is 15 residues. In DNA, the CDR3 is TGCGCCAGCAGCTTGGGACAGGGGAGGATCTACGAGCAGTACTTC. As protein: CASSLGQGRIYEQYF.

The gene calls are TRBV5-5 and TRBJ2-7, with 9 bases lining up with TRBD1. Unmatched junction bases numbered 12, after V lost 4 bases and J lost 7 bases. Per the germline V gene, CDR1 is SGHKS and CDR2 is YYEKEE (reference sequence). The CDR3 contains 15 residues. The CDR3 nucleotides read TGTGCCAGCAGCCCTCCCAGGGGACAGGGAAGGGAGCAGTACTTC. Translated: CASSPPRGQGREQYF.

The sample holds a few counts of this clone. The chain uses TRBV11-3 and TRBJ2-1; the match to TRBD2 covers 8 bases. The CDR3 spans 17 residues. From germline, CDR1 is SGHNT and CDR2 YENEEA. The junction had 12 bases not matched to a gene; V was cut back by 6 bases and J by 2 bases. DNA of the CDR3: TGTGCCAGCAGTCCCATCCGGGGGGGGGCCGCCTACAATGAGCAGTTCTTC. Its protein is CASSPIRGGAAYNEQFF.

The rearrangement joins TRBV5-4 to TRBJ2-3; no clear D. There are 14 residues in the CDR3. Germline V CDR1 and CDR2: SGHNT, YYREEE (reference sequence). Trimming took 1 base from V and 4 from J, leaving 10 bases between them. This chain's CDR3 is CASSLSPEADTQYF. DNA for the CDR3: TGTGCCAGCAGCTTGAGTCCAGAGGCAGATACGCAGTATTTT. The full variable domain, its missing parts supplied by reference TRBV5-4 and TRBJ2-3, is ETGVTQSPTHLIKTRGQQVTLRCSSQSGHNTVSWYQQALGQGPQFIFQYYREEENGRGNFPPRFSGLQFPNYSSELNVNALELDDSALYLCASSLSPEADTQYFGPGTRLTVL.

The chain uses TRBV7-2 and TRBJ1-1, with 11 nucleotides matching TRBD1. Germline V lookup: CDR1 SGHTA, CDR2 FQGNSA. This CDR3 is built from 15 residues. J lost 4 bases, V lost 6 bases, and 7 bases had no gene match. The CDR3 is CASRRTGGVGTEAFF. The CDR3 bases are TGTGCCAGCAGACGGACAGGGGGCGTAGGCACTGAAGCTTTCTTT.

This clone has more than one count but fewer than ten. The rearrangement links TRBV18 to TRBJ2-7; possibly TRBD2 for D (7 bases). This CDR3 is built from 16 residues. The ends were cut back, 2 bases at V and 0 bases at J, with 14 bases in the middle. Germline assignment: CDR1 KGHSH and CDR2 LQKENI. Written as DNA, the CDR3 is TGTGCCAGCTCACCAACGGGGGGCCCTCTCTCCTACGAGCAGTACTTC. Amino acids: CASSPTGGPLSYEQYF.

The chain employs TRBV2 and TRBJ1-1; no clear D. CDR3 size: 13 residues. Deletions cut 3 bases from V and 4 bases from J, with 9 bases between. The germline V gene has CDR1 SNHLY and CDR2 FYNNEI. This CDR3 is CASSDAEGTEAFF. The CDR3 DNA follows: TGTGCCAGCAGTGACGCGGAGGGCACTGAAGCTTTCTTT.

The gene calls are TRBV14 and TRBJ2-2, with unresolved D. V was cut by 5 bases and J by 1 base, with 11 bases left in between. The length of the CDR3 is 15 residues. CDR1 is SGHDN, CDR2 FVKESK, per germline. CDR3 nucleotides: TGTGCCAGCAGCGGGTTTCAGGAGAACACCGGGGAGCTGTTTTTT. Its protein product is CASSGFQENTGELFF. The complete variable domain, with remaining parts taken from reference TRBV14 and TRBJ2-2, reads EAGVTQFPSHSVIEKGQTVTLRCDPISGHDNLYWYRRVMGKEIKFLLHFVKESKQDESGMPNNRFLAERTGGTYSTLKVQPAELEDSGVYFCASSGFQENTGELFFGEGSRLTVL.

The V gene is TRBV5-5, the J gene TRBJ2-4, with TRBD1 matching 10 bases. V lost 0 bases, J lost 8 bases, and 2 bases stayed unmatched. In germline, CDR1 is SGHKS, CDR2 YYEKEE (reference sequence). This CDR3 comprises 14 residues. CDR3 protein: CASSLGDRGYIQYF. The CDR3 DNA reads TGTGCCAGCAGCTTGGGGGACAGGGGTTACATTCAGTACTTC.

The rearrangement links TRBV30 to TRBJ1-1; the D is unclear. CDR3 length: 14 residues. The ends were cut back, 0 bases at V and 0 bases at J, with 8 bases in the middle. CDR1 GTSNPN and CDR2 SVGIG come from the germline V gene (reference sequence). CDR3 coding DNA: TGTGCCTGGAGTGTTGACTTGGTGAACACTGAAGCTTTCTTT. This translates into CAWSVDLVNTEAFF.

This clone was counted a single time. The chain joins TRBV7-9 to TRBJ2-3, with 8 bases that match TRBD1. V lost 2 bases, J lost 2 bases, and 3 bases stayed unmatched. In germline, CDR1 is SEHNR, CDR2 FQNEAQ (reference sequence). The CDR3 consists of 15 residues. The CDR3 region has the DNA TGTGCCAGCAGCTTACGGGACAGGTACACAGATACGCAGTATTTT. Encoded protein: CASSLRDRYTDTQYF.

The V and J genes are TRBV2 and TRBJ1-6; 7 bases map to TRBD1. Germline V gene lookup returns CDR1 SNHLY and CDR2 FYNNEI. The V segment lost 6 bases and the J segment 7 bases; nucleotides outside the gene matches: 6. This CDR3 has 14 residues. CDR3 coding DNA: TGTGCCAGCAGGTTAAGACAGGGAAATTCACCCCTCCACTTT. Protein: CASRLRQGNSPLHF.

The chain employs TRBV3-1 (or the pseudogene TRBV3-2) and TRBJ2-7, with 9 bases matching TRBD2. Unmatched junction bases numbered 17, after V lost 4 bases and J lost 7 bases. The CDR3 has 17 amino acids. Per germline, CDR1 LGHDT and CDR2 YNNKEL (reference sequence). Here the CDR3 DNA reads TGTGCCAGCAGCCCGACCCCCCGACTAGCGGAGCGCCTGGAGCAGTACTTC. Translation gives CASSPTPRLAERLEQYF.

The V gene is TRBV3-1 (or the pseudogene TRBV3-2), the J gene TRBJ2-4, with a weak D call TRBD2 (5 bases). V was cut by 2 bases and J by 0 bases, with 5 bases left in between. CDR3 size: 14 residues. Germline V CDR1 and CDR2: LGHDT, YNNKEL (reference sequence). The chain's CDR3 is CASSQRGAKNIQYF. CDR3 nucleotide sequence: TGTGCCAGCAGCCAACGGGGAGCCAAAAACATTCAGTACTTC.

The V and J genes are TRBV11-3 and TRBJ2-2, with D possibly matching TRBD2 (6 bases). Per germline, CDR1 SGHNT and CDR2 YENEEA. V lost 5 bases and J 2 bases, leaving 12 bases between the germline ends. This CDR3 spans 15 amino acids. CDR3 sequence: CASSPWTKNTGELFF. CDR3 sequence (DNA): TGTGCCAGCAGCCCGTGGACTAAAAACACCGGGGAGCTGTTTTTT.